A selection of T cell receptor beta chains follows, all from one sample in a study of shared clonotypes between healthy human individuals. Produced via immunoSEQ multiplex PCR; TCRdb's table is partial and in-frame only. The sample holds more than 1 million clones, approximately 80% seen once. The sequenced sample was memory CD4+ T cells from PBMCs. These receptor sequences come from a man younger than 35 in good health. Some clones in this sample may be carry-over from other donors' samples. Both conserved end residues are part of each CDR3. D genes are given only for firm matches. Part of the rows lack a size; the others show once, few, many or a class for expanded clones.

>TRBD1|17|TRBV6-1|NA|TRBJ1-5
TGTGCCAGCAGTGAAGAGTTACAGGGGGCAATACATCAGCCCCAGCATTTT
CASSEELQGAIHQPQHF
>TRBD1|15|TRBV7-8|NA|TRBJ1-5
TGTGCCAGCAGCTTAACAGGGGGCTACGGCCAGCCCCAGCATTTT
CASSLTGGYGQPQHF
>NA|16|TRBV5-1|NA|TRBJ2-1
TGCGCCAGCAGCTTCGGGACGCCTATGGCCTACAATGAGCAGTTCTTC
CASSFGTPMAYNEQFF
>NA|16|TRBV5-1|NA|TRBJ1-5
TGCGCCAGCAGCTTGGCCCCAGCCCGCTCAGGACAGCCCCAGCATTTT
CASSLAPARSGQPQHF
>NA|14|TRBV28|NA|TRBJ1-2
TGTGCCAGCAGTTTGGCAGATACGAACTATGGCTACACCTTC
CASSLADTNYGYTF
>NA|13|TRBV5-8|NA|TRBJ1-1
TGTGCCAGCAGCTTGGTTCCATACACTGAAGCTTTCTTT
CASSLVPYTEAFF
>NA|12|TRBV30|NA|TRBJ2-1
TGTGCCTGGAGTCCGTCGGGGACAGAGCAGTTCTTC
CAWSPSGTEQFF
>NA|16|TRBV5-1|NA|TRBJ2-1
TGCGCCAGCAGCTTGGTTGGACGGGATTTTAACAATGAGCAGTTCTTC
CASSLVGRDFNNEQFF
>TRBD1|16|TRBV28|NA|TRBJ2-7
TGTGCCAGCAGTCTCGGAGGGACAGGGGGGACCGCGGGGCAGTACTTC
CASSLGGTGGTAGQYF
>TRBD1|15|TRBV30|few|TRBJ1-4
TGTGCCTGGACCCCAGAGTGGGACAGGGGTGAAAAACTGTTTTTT
CAWTPEWDRGEKLFF
>TRBD2|17|TRBV5-1|NA|TRBJ2-1
TGCGCCAGCAGCTTGGGGGGACTAGCGGGATCCTACAATGAGCAGTTCTTC
CASSLGGLAGSYNEQFF
>TRBD1|16|TRBV18|NA|TRBJ2-5
TGTGCCAGCTCATCCCGACTGGGACAGGGGCAAGAGACCCAGTACTTC
CASSSRLGQGQETQYF
>TRBD1|14|TRBV18|NA|TRBJ1-4
TGTGCCAGCTCACCAACAGGGGGTCGTGAAAAACTGTTTTTT
CASSPTGGREKLFF
>NA|13|TRBV6-6|NA|TRBJ2-2
TGTGCCAGCAGCATGGGGGTCACCGGGGAGCTGTTTTTT
CASSMGVTGELFF
>TRBD2|15|TRBV4-2|NA|TRBJ2-2
TGTGCCAGCAGCCAAGGGACTAGCAACACCGGGGAGCTGTTTTTT
CASSQGTSNTGELFF
>NA|13|TRBV19|NA|TRBJ1-2
TGTGCCAGTAGTATAGGGGAGGGTTATGGCTACACCTTC
CASSIGEGYGYTF
>NA|14|TRBV5-6|many|TRBJ1-1
TGTGCCAGCAGCCGCAGGGGACCGAACACTGAAGCTTTCTTT
CASSRRGPNTEAFF
>TRBD2|14|TRBV30|NA|TRBJ2-1
TGTGCCTGGAGTGTACGGTCTAGCGGGAGGGTGCAGTTCTTC
CAWSVRSSGRVQFF
>NA|19|TRBV7-9|many|TRBJ2-1
TGTGCCAGCAGCCCCCCACCTAGCGGAACCCGGGGGGCTTACAATGAGCAGTTCTTC
CASSPPPSGTRGAYNEQFF
>NA|16|TRBV19|once|TRBJ2-5
TGTGCCAGTAGTATTACCCGATCGACCAGGGGAGAGACCCAGTACTTC
CASSITRSTRGETQYF
>TRBD2|15|TRBV5-1|NA|TRBJ2-5
TGCGCCAGCAGCTTGGCCGGGACTAGCGGCGAGACCCAGTACTTC
CASSLAGTSGETQYF
>NA|15|TRBV5-4|NA|TRBJ2-5
TGTGCCAGCAGCTCTAGGGTAGGGAACCAAGAGACCCAGTACTTC
CASSSRVGNQETQYF
>NA|13|TRBV5-8|NA|TRBJ2-5
TGTGCCAGCACCCTTCAGCGACAAGAGACCCAGTACTTC
CASTLQRQETQYF
>NA|11|TRBV27|NA|TRBJ2-3
TGTGCCAGCAGTCTAGGGGATACGCAGTATTTT
CASSLGDTQYF
>TRBD1|15|TRBV14|NA|TRBJ1-4
TGTGCCAGCAGCCAGCAACAGGGGGCTGGTGAAAAACTGTTTTTT
CASSQQQGAGEKLFF
>NA|12|TRBV7-3|NA|TRBJ1-3
TGTGCCAGCAGCGGGACTGGAAACACCATATATTTT
CASSGTGNTIYF
>NA|14|TRBV25-1|once|TRBJ2-7
TGTGCCAGCAGGGCCAGGAGGGATTCCTACGAGCAGTACTTC
CASRARRDSYEQYF
>TRBD1|15|TRBV5-1|NA|TRBJ2-3
TGCGCCAGCAGCTTTATGACAGGGGATACAGATACGCAGTATTTT
CASSFMTGDTDTQYF
>TRBD2|17|TRBV9|NA|TRBJ2-7
TGTGCCAGCAGCGCTCCCGGGACCAGCGGGAGTATCGACGAGCAGTACTTC
CASSAPGTSGSIDEQYF
>TRBD2|15|TRBV19|many|TRBJ2-1
TGTGCCAGTAGTATAGGCGGGAGGGCCGGGAATGAGCAGTTCTTC
CASSIGGRAGNEQFF
>NA|14|TRBV7-8|NA|TRBJ2-7
TGTGCCAGCAGCCCTCGGACAGACTCATACGAGCAGTACTTC
CASSPRTDSYEQYF
>TRBD1|17|TRBV19|NA|TRBJ2-5
TGTGCCAGTAGCGGCACAGGGGCCACTACCTTCCAAGAGACCCAGTACTTC
CASSGTGATTFQETQYF
>NA|14|TRBV5-6|few|TRBJ1-4
TGTGCCAGCAGCTCTCGGACGGGGAATGAAAAACTGTTTTTT
CASSSRTGNEKLFF
>NA|12|TRBV18|few|TRBJ2-7
TGTGCCAGCTCACCCGCGGGGCACGAGCAGTACTTC
CASSPAGHEQYF
>NA|13|TRBV7-9|NA|TRBJ1-2
TGTGCCAGCAGCTTAGGGGAGAACTATGGCTACACCTTC
CASSLGENYGYTF
>NA|15|TRBV6-1|NA|TRBJ2-5
TGTGCCAGCAGCTGGCTCGCAGGGGCGCGCGAGACCCAGTACTTC
CASSWLAGARETQYF
>NA|22|TRBV28|once|TRBJ1-2
TGTGCCAGCAGCAACTTCTTAATCGCGGGGCCCGTCGGACAGAACAAAAACTATGGCTACACCTTC
CASSNFLIAGPVGQNKNYGYTF
>TRBD2|17|TRBV5-4|NA|TRBJ2-3
TGTGCCAGCAGCCGCCCTAGCGGGAGGCGGGGGACAGATACGCAGTATTTT
CASSRPSGRRGTDTQYF
>NA|16|TRBV5-1|NA|TRBJ2-3
TGCGCCAGCAGCTTGTCGAGGCCTTGGGGCACAGATACGCAGTATTTT
CASSLSRPWGTDTQYF
>NA|13|TRBV5-6|once|TRBJ2-7
TGTGCCAGCAGCTTCTTCGGCGGGTACGAGCAGTACTTC
CASSFFGGYEQYF